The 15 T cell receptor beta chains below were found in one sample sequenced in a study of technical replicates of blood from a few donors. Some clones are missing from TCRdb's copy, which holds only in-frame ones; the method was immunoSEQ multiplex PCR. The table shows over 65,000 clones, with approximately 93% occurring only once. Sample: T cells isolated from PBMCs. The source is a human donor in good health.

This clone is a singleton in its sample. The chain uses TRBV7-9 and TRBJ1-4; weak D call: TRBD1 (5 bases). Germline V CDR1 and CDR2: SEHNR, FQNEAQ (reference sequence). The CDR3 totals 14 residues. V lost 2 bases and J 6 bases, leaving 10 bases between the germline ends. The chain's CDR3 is CASSLSGVHEKLFF. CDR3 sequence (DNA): TGTGCCAGCAGCTTATCGGGGGTGCATGAAAAACTGTTTTTT.

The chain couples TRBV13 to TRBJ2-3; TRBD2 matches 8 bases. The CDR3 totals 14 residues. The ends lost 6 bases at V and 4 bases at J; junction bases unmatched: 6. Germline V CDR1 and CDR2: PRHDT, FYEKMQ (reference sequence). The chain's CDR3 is CASRGGGLADTQYF. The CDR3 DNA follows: TGTGCCAGCAGGGGCGGGGGGCTGGCAGATACGCAGTATTTT.

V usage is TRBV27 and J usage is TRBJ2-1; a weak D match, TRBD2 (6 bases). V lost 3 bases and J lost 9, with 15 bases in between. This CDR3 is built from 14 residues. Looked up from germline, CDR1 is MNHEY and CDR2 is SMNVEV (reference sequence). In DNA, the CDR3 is TGTGCCAGCAGTTTTTCGGGACTCTGGGGTGAGCAGTTCTTC. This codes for CASSFSGLWGEQFF.

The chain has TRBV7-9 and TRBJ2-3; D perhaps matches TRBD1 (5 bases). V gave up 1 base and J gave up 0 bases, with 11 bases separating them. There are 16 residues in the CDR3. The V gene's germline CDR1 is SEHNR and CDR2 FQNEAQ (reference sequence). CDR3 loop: CASSLGSDTSTDTQYF. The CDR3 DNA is TGTGCCAGCAGCTTAGGTTCGGACACCAGCACAGATACGCAGTATTTT.

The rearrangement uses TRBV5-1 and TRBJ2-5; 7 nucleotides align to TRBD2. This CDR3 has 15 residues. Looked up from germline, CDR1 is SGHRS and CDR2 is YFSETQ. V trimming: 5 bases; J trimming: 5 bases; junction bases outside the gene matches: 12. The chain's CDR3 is CASRYEGRASETQYF. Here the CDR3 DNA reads TGCGCCAGCAGATATGAGGGGAGGGCTTCGGAGACCCAGTACTTC.

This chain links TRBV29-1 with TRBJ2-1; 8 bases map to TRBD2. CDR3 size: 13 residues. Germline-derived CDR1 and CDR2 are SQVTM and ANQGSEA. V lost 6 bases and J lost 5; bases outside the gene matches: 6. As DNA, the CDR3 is TGCAGCGTCCTGCACGGGAGGGACAATGAGCAGTTCTTC. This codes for CSVLHGRDNEQFF.

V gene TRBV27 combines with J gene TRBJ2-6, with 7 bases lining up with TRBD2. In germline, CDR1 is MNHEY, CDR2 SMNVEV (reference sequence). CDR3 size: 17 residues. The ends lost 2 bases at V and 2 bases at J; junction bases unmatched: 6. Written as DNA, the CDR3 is TGTGCCAGCAGTTTAGGCGTTGGGGGGGCTGGGGCCAACGTCCTGACTTTC. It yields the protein CASSLGVGGAGANVLTF.

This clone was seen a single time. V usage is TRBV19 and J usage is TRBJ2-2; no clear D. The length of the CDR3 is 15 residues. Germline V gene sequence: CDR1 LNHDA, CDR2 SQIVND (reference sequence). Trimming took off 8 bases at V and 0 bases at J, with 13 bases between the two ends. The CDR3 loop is CASCPLNANTGELFF. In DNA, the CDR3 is TGTGCCAGTTGCCCTCTAAACGCGAACACCGGGGAGCTGTTTTTT.

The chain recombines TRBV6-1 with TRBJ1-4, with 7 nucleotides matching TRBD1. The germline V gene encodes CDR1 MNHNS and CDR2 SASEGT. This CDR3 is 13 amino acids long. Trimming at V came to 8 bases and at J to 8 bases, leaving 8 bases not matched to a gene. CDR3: CASLDRVFEKLFF. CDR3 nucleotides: TGTGCCAGCTTAGACAGGGTTTTCGAAAAACTGTTTTTT.

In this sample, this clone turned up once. The CDR3 nucleotides are TGTGCCAGCAGTTTCTCCGGCTACGAGCAGTACTTC. This encodes CASSFSGYEQYF. The rearrangement joins TRBV28 to TRBJ2-7; unclear D gene. There are 12 residues in the CDR3. Trimming took 3 bases from V and 3 from J, leaving 6 bases between them. Germline V lookup: CDR1 MDHEN, CDR2 SYDVKM.

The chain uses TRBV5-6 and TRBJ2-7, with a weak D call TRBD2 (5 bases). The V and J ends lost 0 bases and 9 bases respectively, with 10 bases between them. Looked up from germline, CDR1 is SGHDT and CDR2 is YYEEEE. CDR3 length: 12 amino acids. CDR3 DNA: TGTGCCAGCAGCTTGGCGGGGTTCAGGCAGTACTTC. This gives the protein CASSLAGFRQYF.

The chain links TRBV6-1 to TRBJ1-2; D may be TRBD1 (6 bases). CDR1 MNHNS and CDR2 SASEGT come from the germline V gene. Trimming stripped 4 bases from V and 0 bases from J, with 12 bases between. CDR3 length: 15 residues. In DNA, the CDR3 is TGTGCCAGCAGTGTGTGGACAGCTCCTAACTATGGCTACACCTTC. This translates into CASSVWTAPNYGYTF.

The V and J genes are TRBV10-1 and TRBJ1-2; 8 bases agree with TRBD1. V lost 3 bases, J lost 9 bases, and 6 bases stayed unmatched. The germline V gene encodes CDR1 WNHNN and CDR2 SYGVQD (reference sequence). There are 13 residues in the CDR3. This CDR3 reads CASSDGQGGSYTF. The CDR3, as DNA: TGCGCCAGCAGTGACGGACAGGGTGGCAGCTACACCTTC.

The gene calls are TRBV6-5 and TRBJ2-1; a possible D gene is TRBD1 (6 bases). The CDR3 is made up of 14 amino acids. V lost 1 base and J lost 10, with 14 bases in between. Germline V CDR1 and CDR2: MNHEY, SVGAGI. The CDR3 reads CASSYFTGQKEQFF. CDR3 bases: TGTGCCAGCAGTTACTTTACGGGACAAAAGGAGCAGTTCTTC.

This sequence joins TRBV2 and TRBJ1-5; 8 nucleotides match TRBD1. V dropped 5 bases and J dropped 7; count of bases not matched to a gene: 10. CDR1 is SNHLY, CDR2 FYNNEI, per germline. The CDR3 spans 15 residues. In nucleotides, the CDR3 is TGTGCCAGCAGTCAGATCGACAGGACAGGGCAGCCCCAGCATTTT. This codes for CASSQIDRTGQPQHF.